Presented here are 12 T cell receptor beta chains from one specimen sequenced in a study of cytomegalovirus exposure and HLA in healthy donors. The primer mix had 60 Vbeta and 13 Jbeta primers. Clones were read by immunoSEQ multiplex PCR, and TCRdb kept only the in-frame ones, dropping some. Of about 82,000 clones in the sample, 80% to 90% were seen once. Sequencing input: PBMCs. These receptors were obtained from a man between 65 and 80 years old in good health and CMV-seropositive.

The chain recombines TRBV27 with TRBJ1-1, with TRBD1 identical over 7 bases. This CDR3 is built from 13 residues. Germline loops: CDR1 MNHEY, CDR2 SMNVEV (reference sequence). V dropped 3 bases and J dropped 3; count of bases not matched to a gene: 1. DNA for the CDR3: TGTGCCAGCAGTTTCGACAGGGACACTGAAGCTTTCTTT. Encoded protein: CASSFDRDTEAFF.

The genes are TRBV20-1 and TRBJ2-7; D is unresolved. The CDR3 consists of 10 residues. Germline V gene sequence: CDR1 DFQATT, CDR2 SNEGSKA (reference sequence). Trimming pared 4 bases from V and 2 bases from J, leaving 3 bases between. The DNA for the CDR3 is TGCAGTGCTACTCCCTACGAGCAGTACTTC. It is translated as CSATPYEQYF.

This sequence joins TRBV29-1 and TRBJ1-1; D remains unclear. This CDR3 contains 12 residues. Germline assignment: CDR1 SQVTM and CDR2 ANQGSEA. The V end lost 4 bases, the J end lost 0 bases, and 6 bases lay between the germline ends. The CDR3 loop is CSVGQVNTEAFF. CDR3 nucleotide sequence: TGCAGCGTTGGGCAAGTGAACACTGAAGCTTTCTTT.

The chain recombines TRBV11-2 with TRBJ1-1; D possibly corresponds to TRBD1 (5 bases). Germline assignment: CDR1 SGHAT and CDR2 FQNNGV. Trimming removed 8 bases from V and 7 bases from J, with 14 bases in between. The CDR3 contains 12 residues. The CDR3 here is CASGRGGSEAFF. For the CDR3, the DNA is TGTGCCAGCGGGCGGGGGGGAAGTGAAGCTTTCTTT.

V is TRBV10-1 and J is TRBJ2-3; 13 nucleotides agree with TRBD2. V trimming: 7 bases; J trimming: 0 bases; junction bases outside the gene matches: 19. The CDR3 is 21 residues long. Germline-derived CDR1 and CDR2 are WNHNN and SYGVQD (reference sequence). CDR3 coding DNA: TGCGCCAGCACTATCATAACTAGCGGGAGGGACAGAAACGATAGCACAGATACGCAGTATTTT. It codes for CASTIITSGRDRNDSTDTQYF.

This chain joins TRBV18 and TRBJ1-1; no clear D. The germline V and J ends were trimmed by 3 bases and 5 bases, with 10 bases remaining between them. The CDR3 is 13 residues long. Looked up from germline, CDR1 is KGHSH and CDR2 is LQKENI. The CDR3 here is CASSPSTRTEAFF. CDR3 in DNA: TGTGCCAGCTCACCCAGCACGCGGACTGAAGCTTTCTTT.

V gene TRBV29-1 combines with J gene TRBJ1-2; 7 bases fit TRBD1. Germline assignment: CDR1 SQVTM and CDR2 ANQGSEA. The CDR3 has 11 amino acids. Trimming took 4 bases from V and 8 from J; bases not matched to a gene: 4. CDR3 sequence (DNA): TGCAGCGTTGTGAGGGGGCTCGGCTACACCTTC. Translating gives CSVVRGLGYTF.

Here the CDR3 reads CATRPGSSGNTIYF. DNA for the CDR3: TGTGCCACTAGACCCGGGTCCTCTGGAAACACCATATATTTT. The V gene is TRBV19, the J gene TRBJ1-3; D is ambiguous. The CDR3 is 14 amino acids. Per the germline V gene, CDR1 is LNHDA and CDR2 is SQIVND (reference sequence). V lost 10 bases to trimming and J lost 0 bases, with 13 bases between them.

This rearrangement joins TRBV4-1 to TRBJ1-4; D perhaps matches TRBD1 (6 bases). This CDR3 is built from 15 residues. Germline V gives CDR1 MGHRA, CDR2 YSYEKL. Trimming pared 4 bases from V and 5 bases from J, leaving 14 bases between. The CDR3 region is CASSPKQGVNEKLFF. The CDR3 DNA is TGCGCCAGCAGCCCTAAACAGGGTGTAAATGAAAAACTGTTTTTT.

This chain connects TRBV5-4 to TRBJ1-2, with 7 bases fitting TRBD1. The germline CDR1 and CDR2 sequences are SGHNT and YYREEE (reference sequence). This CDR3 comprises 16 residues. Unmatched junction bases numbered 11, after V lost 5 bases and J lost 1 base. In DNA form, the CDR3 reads TGTGCCAGCAGGAGGAATGGGGACAGCCGTAACTATGGCTACACCTTC. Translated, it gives CASRRNGDSRNYGYTF.

The CDR3 sequence: CASGLRADTQYF. The CDR3 bases are TGTGCCAGCGGACTCCGCGCAGATACGCAGTATTTT. This sequence joins TRBV6-5 and TRBJ2-3, with D tentatively TRBD2 (5 bases). This CDR3 has 12 residues. Germline CDR1 is MNHEY and CDR2 is SVGAGI. Trimming stripped 8 bases from V and 4 bases from J, with 10 bases between.

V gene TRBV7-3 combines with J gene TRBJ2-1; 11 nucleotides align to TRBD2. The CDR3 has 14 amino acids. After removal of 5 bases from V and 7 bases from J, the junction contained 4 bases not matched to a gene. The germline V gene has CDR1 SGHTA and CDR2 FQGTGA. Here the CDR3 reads CASSLAGGRNEQFF. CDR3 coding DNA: TGTGCCAGCAGCCTAGCGGGAGGCCGGAATGAGCAGTTCTTC.